Sequencing of this T cell receptor (beta chain) was carried out in a study of cytomegalovirus exposure and HLA in healthy donors. In the PCR, 60 Vbeta and 13 Jbeta primers were used. Only in-frame clones appear in the TCRdb table, and some are missing; sequencing was by immunoSEQ multiplex PCR. The repertoire consists of about 80,000 clones, with about 68% occurring once and the leading ten covering around 7%. Germline values: CDR1 SGHRS, CDR2 YFSETQ. There are 15 residues in the CDR3. Trimming stripped 0 bases from V and 0 bases from J, with 10 bases between. Sequenced sample: PBMCs. The receptor was derived from a woman aged 50 to 65 in good health and CMV-seropositive. The chain recombines TRBV5-1 with TRBJ2-7; a possible D gene is TRBD2 (5 bases). The CDR3, as DNA: TGCGCCAGCAGCTTGGTATCCGGGGTCTCCTACGAGCAGTACTTC. Translated: CASSLVSGVSYEQYF.